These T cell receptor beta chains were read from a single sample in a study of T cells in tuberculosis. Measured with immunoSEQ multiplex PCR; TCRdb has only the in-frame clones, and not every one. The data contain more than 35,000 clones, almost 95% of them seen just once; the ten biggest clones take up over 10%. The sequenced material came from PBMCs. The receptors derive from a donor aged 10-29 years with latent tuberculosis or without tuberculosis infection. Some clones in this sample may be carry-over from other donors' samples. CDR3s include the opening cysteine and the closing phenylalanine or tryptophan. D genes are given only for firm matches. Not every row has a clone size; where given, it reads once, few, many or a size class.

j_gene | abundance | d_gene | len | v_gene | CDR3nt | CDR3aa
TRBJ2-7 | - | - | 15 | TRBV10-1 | TGCGCCAGCAGTGCGGCAGGGATGGGCGCCTACGAGCAGTACTTC | CASSAAGMGAYEQYF
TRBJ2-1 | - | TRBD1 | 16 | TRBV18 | TGTGCCAGCTCACCAGCTTCCGGGACAGGCTACAATGAGCAGTTCTTC | CASSPASGTGYNEQFF
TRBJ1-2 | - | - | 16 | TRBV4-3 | TGCGCCAGCAGCCAAGTCCCCCCAGACACTAACTATGGCTACACCTTC | CASSQVPPDTNYGYTF
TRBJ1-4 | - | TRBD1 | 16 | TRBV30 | TGTGCCTGGAGTGTAAAGCAAACAGGGGATTTCGGAAAACTGTTTTTT | CAWSVKQTGDFGKLFF
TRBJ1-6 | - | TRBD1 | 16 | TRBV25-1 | TGTGCCAGCAGTACGAATACAGGGGGGAAAGGCTCACCCCTCCACTTT | CASSTNTGGKGSPLHF
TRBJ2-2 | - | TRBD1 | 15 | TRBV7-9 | TGTGCCAGCAGCCCACGACAGGGGGCGGCCGGGGAGCTGTTTTTT | CASSPRQGAAGELFF
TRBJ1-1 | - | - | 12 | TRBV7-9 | TGTGCCAGCAGCCTCCGGGACACTGAAGCTTTCTTT | CASSLRDTEAFF
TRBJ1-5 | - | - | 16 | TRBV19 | TGTGCCAGTAGCCCAAACAGGGCCAGGCGGGATCAGCCCCAGCATTTT | CASSPNRARRDQPQHF
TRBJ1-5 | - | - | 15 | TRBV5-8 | TGTGCCAGCAGCCCGGACAGCCCCAGCAATCAGCCCCAGCATTTT | CASSPDSPSNQPQHF
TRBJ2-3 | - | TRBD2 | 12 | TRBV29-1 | TGCAGCGTACTAGCGGGGGAGGGTACGCAGTATTTT | CSVLAGEGTQYF
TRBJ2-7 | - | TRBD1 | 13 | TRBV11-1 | TGTGCCAGCAGATCGACAGGGGGCTGGGAGCAGTACTTC | CASRSTGGWEQYF
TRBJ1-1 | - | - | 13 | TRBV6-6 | TGTGCCAGCAGTTACGGCCAGCTACTAGAAGCTTTCTTT | CASSYGQLLEAFF
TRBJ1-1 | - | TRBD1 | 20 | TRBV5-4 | TGTGCCAGTAGCTTCGACGGACAGGTGCTTACGAGATTAATGAACACTGAAGCTTTCTTT | CASSFDGQVLTRLMNTEAFF
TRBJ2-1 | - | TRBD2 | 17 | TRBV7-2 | TGTGCCAGCAGCTTAGCGGGCGCGACTAGCCACTTAAGTGAGCAGTTCTTC | CASSLAGATSHLSEQFF
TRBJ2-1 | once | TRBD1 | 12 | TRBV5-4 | TGTGCCAGTAGCCGGGACAGCCACGAGCAGTTCTTC | CASSRDSHEQFF
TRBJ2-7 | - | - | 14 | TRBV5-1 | TGCGCCAGCAGCCCGGTGACAGTTGGCTACGAGCAGTACTTC | CASSPVTVGYEQYF
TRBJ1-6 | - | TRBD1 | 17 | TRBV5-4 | TGTGCCAGTAGCAATACAGGGGGAAGCTCCTATAATTCACCCCTCCACTTT | CASSNTGGSSYNSPLHF
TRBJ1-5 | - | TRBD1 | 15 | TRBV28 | TGTGCCAGCAGATCCGGGACAGGGGGCAATCAGCCCCAGCATTTT | CASRSGTGGNQPQHF
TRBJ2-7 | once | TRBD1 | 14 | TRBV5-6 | TGTGCCAGCAGCTTGGGGACAGGGACCCTGGAGCAGTACTTC | CASSLGTGTLEQYF
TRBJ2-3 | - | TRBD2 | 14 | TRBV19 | TGTGCCAGTAGTTTAGCGGGGGGCACAGATACGCAGTATTTT | CASSLAGGTDTQYF
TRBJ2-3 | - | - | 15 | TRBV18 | TGTGCCAGCTCACCGAACGGGGGAGACACAGATACGCAGTATTTT | CASSPNGGDTDTQYF
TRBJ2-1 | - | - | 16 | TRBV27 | TGTGCCAGCAAAGGTCCCCTAAGACAGACGAACAATGAGCAGTTCTTC | CASKGPLRQTNNEQFF
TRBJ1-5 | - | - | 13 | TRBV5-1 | TGCGCCAGCAGCCAGGGTTTAAGCCAGCCCCAGCATTTT | CASSQGLSQPQHF